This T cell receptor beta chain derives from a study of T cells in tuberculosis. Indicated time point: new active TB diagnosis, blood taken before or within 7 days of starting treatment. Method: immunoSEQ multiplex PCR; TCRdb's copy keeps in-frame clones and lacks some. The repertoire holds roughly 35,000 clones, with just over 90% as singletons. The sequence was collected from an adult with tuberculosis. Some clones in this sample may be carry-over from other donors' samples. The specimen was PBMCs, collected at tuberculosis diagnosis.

The CDR3: CASRVLPGEKLFF. The CDR3 bases are TGTGCCAGCAGGGTGCTGCCCGGGGAAAAACTGTTTTTT. The chain recombines TRBV5-4 with TRBJ1-4; D ambiguous. The V and J ends lost 5 bases and 8 bases respectively, with 13 bases between them. The CDR3 totals 13 residues. CDR1 and CDR2 (germline): SGHNT, YYREEE (reference sequence).